A single sample gave rise to the 26 T cell receptor beta chains below, sequenced in a study of blood T cell repertoires in COVID-19. TCRdb's copy holds only in-frame clones and misses some; the assay was immunoSEQ multiplex PCR. The sample lists around 250,000 clones, 80% to 90% occurring once. Sequencing was done on a sample of PBMCs or T cells enriched from blood (not recorded which). The source of these receptors is a woman in her 50s who had been exposed to COVID-19.

The V and J genes are TRBV7-3 and TRBJ2-3; D remains unclear. Deletions cut 6 bases from V and 1 base from J, with 8 bases between. The CDR3 is 13 residues long. The germline gives CDR1 SGHTA, CDR2 FQGTGA. For the CDR3, the DNA is TGTGCCAGCAGTCCCGCGGGCACAGATACGCAGTATTTT. This sequence encodes CASSPAGTDTQYF. The variable domain in full, with the rest retrieved from reference TRBV7-3 and TRBJ2-3, is GAGVSQTPSNKVTEKGKYVELRCDPISGHTALYWYRQSLGQGPEFLIYFQGTGAADDSGLPNDRFFAVRPEGSVSTLKIQRTERGDSAVYLCASSPAGTDTQYFGPGTRLTVL.

The table lists this clone with a count of one. Here the CDR3 reads CASSLLTGGEQYF. The CDR3 DNA reads as TGTGCCAGCAGCCTACTGACAGGGGGAGAGCAGTACTTC. This rearrangement joins TRBV7-3 to TRBJ2-7, with 9 bases that match TRBD1. The CDR3 sequence is 13 residues long. Germline trimming cut 5 bases from V and 7 bases from J; bases unmatched to any gene: 6. Germline V lookup: CDR1 SGHTA, CDR2 FQGTGA.

This chain uses TRBV7-8 with TRBJ1-5; 7 nucleotides match TRBD1. V lost 7 bases and J lost 2; bases outside the gene matches: 5. Germline values: CDR1 SGHVS, CDR2 FQNEAQ. The CDR3 totals 14 residues. As DNA, the CDR3 is TGTGCCAGCACCCAAACAGGGGGCAATCAGCCCCAGCATTTT. It translates to CASTQTGGNQPQHF.

J is TRBJ1-2 and V is TRBV9; 7 positions match TRBD1. Germline CDR1 SGDLS, CDR2 YYNGEE. Unmatched junction bases numbered 4, after V lost 0 bases and J lost 8 bases. The CDR3 is made up of 13 amino acids. In DNA form, the CDR3 reads TGTGCCAGCAGCGTAGGACAGGGTGAAGGCTACACCTTC. This codes for CASSVGQGEGYTF.

This chain uses TRBV7-9 with TRBJ2-7; perhaps TRBD2 as D (6 bases). This CDR3 is built from 12 residues. V was pared by 6 bases and J by 5 bases, with 11 bases between. Germline V gene data show CDR1 as SEHNR and CDR2 as FQNEAQ (reference sequence). CDR3 loop: CASRRDPHEQYF. The CDR3 nucleotides are TGTGCCAGCAGGCGGGACCCCCACGAGCAGTACTTC.

This chain uses TRBV21-1 with TRBJ1-3; the D call in the table, TRBD1, was not verified against the DNA. TRBV21-1 counts as a pseudogene. The CDR3 loop spans 12 amino acids. CDR3 DNA: TGTGCCAGCAGGGGGCCTGGAAACACCATATATTTT. This codes for CASRGPGNTIYF.

The V gene is TRBV7-9, the J gene TRBJ2-5; D is perhaps TRBD1 (5 bases). Trimming shortened V by 0 bases and J by 2 bases, and 7 bases separated the two germline ends. The CDR3 is 14 residues long. The germline V gene encodes CDR1 SEHNR and CDR2 FQNEAQ (reference sequence). The CDR3 region has the DNA TGTGCCAGCAGCTTAGCGACAGTACAAGAGACCCAGTACTTC. Protein: CASSLATVQETQYF. Together with reference TRBV7-9 and TRBJ2-5, the CDR3 gives the full variable domain: DTGVSQNPRHKITKRGQNVTFRCDPISEHNRLYWYRQTLGQGPEFLTYFQNEAQLEKSRLLSDRFSAERPKGSFSTLEIQRTEQGDSAMYLCASSLATVQETQYFGPGTRLLVL.

J is TRBJ2-1 and V is TRBV5-6; the D gene is possibly TRBD2 (7 bases). The CDR3 is made up of 15 amino acids. The V and J ends lost 4 bases and 5 bases respectively, with 16 bases between them. Germline V gene sequence: CDR1 SGHDT, CDR2 YYEEEE. CDR3 bases: TGTGCCAGCAGCCGGGGGGCTAGCGGTGACAATGAGCAGTTCTTC. Protein: CASSRGASGDNEQFF.

The rearrangement uses TRBV4-1 and TRBJ2-7; D gene ambiguous. The CDR3 runs to 13 residues. Germline V lookup: CDR1 MGHRA, CDR2 YSYEKL. V shed 1 base and J shed 8 bases, with 12 bases lying between them. DNA for the CDR3: TGCGCCAGCAGCCAAGTGCCGTTTGCGCAGCAGTACTTC. Amino acid sequence: CASSQVPFAQQYF.

This clone came up a few times. This chain uses TRBV5-1 with TRBJ1-2; D not certain. Germline V gene lookup returns CDR1 SGHRS and CDR2 YFSETQ. V was cut by 5 bases and J by 2 bases, with 13 bases left in between. CDR3 length: 14 residues. CDR3 region: CASRQEAGNYGYTF. CDR3 in DNA: TGCGCCAGCAGACAAGAGGCCGGGAACTATGGCTACACCTTC.

The chain combines TRBV28 with TRBJ1-1; a weak D match, TRBD1 (5 bases). The CDR3 consists of 15 residues. V lost 10 bases to trimming and J lost 0 bases, with 18 bases between them. Germline CDR1 reads MDHEN; CDR2 reads SYDVKM. CDR3 sequence reads: CATLDSRVMNTEAFF. For the CDR3, the DNA is TGTGCCACCTTAGACAGTAGAGTCATGAACACTGAAGCTTTCTTT. Full variable domain (rest looked up from reference TRBV28 and TRBJ1-1): DVKVTQSSRYLVKRTGEKVFLECVQDMDHENMFWYRQDPGLGLRLIYFSYDVKMKEKGDIPEGYSVSREKKERFSLILESASTNQTSMYLCATLDSRVMNTEAFFGQGTRLTVV.

This chain links TRBV6-1 with TRBJ2-3; TRBD2 is a possible D gene (6 bases). The germline CDR1 and CDR2 sequences are MNHNS and SASEGT. V was cut by 1 base and J by 11 bases, with 16 bases left in between. This CDR3 is 14 amino acids long. CDR3 sequence: CASSEVPGDLKQYF. The CDR3 DNA reads as TGTGCCAGCAGTGAAGTTCCGGGGGACTTGAAGCAGTATTTT.

The V and J genes are TRBV7-9 and TRBJ1-1; D ambiguous. Germline V gives CDR1 SEHNR, CDR2 FQNEAQ (reference sequence). This CDR3 is 14 amino acids long. Trimming cost V 2 bases and J 3 bases, with 10 bases left between them. The DNA for the CDR3 is TGTGCCAGCAGCTTAAATAGCGGGGACACTGAAGCTTTCTTT. Its protein product is CASSLNSGDTEAFF.

V is TRBV29-1 and J is TRBJ2-7, with D possibly TRBD1 on 6 matching bases. The ends were cut back, 4 bases at V and 4 bases at J, with 8 bases in the middle. CDR1 and CDR2 (germline): SQVTM, ANQGSEA. The CDR3 runs to 11 residues. The CDR3 sequence: CSVAQGYEQYF. The CDR3 region has the DNA TGCAGCGTTGCACAGGGTTACGAGCAGTACTTC.

This chain connects TRBV20-1 to TRBJ1-2, with D possibly being TRBD1 (6 bases). CDR1 DFQATT and CDR2 SNEGSKA come from the germline V gene (reference sequence). The V end lost 3 bases, the J end lost 3 bases, and 11 bases lay between the germline ends. This CDR3 is 13 amino acids long. CDR3 residues: CSASLGGDYGYTF. CDR3 sequence (DNA): TGCAGTGCTAGTTTAGGGGGGGACTATGGCTACACCTTC.

This clone was recorded a few times. The chain employs TRBV24-1 and TRBJ1-2; D call uncertain. V was shortened by 3 bases and J by 8 bases, with 9 bases between the two germline ends. This CDR3 contains 12 residues. Germline loops: CDR1 KGHDR, CDR2 SFDVKD. CDR3 coding DNA: TGTGCCACCAGTGATACTACGGGAGGCTACACCTTC. Encoded protein: CATSDTTGGYTF.

This clone came up a few times. The chain recombines TRBV29-1 with TRBJ1-1; no reliable D call. Per germline, CDR1 SQVTM and CDR2 ANQGSEA. With 7 bases removed from V and 6 bases from J, the gap between germline ends came to 12 bases. This CDR3 is 11 amino acids long. Here the CDR3 reads CSEGKRSEAFF. The CDR3 nucleotides read TGCAGCGAAGGGAAGCGGTCTGAAGCTTTCTTT.

V is TRBV13 and J is TRBJ1-1; D is perhaps TRBD1 (6 bases). The CDR3 contains 15 residues. Trimming pared 4 bases from V and 4 bases from J, leaving 16 bases between. Germline-derived CDR1 and CDR2 are PRHDT and FYEKMQ (reference sequence). The CDR3 DNA follows: TGTGCCAGCAGCTCAACCACAGGGCCCGGCACTGAAGCTTTCTTT. It yields the protein CASSSTTGPGTEAFF.

This chain uses TRBV6-5 with TRBJ1-2; the match to TRBD1 covers 8 bases. The trim removed 6 bases at V and 4 bases at J, leaving 4 bases unmatched. The CDR3 contains 13 residues. The V gene's germline CDR1 is MNHEY and CDR2 SVGAGI. Here the CDR3 reads CASRTDRVYGYTF. CDR3 in DNA: TGTGCCAGCAGGACGGACAGGGTCTATGGCTACACCTTC.

The chain uses TRBV2 and TRBJ1-2; 7 bases agree with TRBD1. Germline assignment: CDR1 SNHLY and CDR2 FYNNEI. The CDR3 extends over 14 amino acids. With V trimmed by 5 bases and J by 0 bases, 3 bases remained unmatched. The CDR3 reads CASSLDRTNYGYTF. DNA of the CDR3: TGTGCCAGCAGTTTGGACAGGACTAACTATGGCTACACCTTC.

J is TRBJ1-5 and V is TRBV15; TRBD1 agrees at 7 bases. CDR1 LNHNV and CDR2 YYDKDF come from the germline V gene (reference sequence). There are 15 residues in the CDR3. V lost 5 bases, J lost 2 bases, and 6 bases stayed unmatched. CDR3 nucleotide sequence: TGTGCCACCAGCTTGGAAGGGGGCCGCAATCAGCCCCAGCATTTT. It is translated as CATSLEGGRNQPQHF. The complete variable domain, with remaining parts taken from reference TRBV15 and TRBJ1-5, reads DAMVIQNPRYQVTQFGKPVTLSCSQTLNHNVMYWYQQKSSQAPKLLFHYYDKDFNNEADTPDNFQSRRPNTSFCFLDIRSPGLGDTAMYLCATSLEGGRNQPQHFGDGTRLSIL.

The CDR3 sequence is CASSPAGTSGETQYF. In DNA form, the CDR3 reads TGTGCCAGCAGCCCGGCGGGTACTAGCGGAGAGACCCAGTACTTC. The chain has TRBV7-8 and TRBJ2-5, with 8 bases matching TRBD2. Germline CDR1 SGHVS, CDR2 FQNEAQ. The CDR3 extends over 15 amino acids. Losses at the gene ends were 5 bases for V and 4 bases for J; bases not matched to a gene: 9.

The V and J genes are TRBV23-1 and TRBJ1-4; 9 bases are a match to TRBD1. TRBV23-1 has ORF status, its function being uncertain. The V gene end was trimmed by 4 bases and the J gene end by 7 bases; junction bases not matched to a gene: 7. The CDR3 spans 15 residues. The CDR3 DNA follows: TGCGCCAGCAGTCCCCCGGACAGGGGACGTGAAAAACTGTTTTTT. Amino acids: CASSPPDRGREKLFF.

This sequence joins TRBV7-2 and TRBJ2-6; TRBD1 matches 8 bases. This CDR3 has 18 amino acids. Germline CDR1 SGHTA, CDR2 FQGNSA. The J segment lost 0 bases and the V segment lost 0 bases, leaving 4 bases of the junction unmatched. CDR3 amino acids: CASSLARDRFSGANVLTF. CDR3 sequence (DNA): TGTGCCAGCAGCTTAGCGCGGGACAGGTTCTCTGGGGCCAACGTCCTGACTTTC.

The J gene is TRBJ2-3, the V gene TRBV12-3 or TRBV12-4, with D perhaps TRBD1 (6 bases). The length of the CDR3 is 12 residues. Deletions cut 5 bases from V and 4 bases from J, with 7 bases between. The CDR3 sequence: CASSPGADTQYF. The CDR3 region has the DNA TGTGCCAGCAGTCCAGGGGCAGATACGCAGTATTTT.

The V gene is TRBV6-5, the J gene TRBJ1-1, with D perhaps TRBD1 (5 bases). The CDR3 spans 15 residues. V was cut by 7 bases and J by 0 bases, with 15 bases left in between. Germline lookup yields CDR1 MNHEY and CDR2 SVGAGI. The CDR3 region has the DNA TGTGCCAGCACCCCATCGACAGCTATGAACACTGAAGCTTTCTTT. It is translated as CASTPSTAMNTEAFF.